This T cell receptor beta chain was observed in a study of CD8 T cells in ankylosing spondylitis (dated by TCRdb to 2016 to 2017). Describing the broader study: The study profiled T cell receptor beta repertoires in healthy donors and ankylosing spondylitis patients to find disease-linked TCR variants. Peripheral blood was sampled, and synovial fluid was additionally collected from ankylosing spondylitis patients. The whole study cohort included about a hundred healthy donors and 25 ankylosing spondylitis patients.

Overall results and qualifications from the work: The disease-linked clones had a CD8+ phenotype and were found at relatively low frequencies in peripheral blood. Some of the motif variants had been reported before in the synovial fluid and blood of reactive arthritis patients, a finding that suggests common disease-initiation mechanisms. According to the report, matched synovial fluid samples from ankylosing spondylitis patients were significantly enriched for the disease-linked clones. A TCR beta motif of several highly homologous amino acid variants appeared characteristic of blood from ankylosing spondylitis patients.

The sequencer listed for this sample is Illumina HiSeq 2500. Quantitative 5'-RACE with molecular barcodes was used to prepare TCR beta libraries. The authors processed their data as follows. Disease-linked TCR variants were identified with a new computational method built on a probabilistic model of VDJ rearrangement. In TCRdb, the public reads were trimmed at Q25 with fastp and aligned with MiXCR, with productive beta chains retained. Rows with one shared CDR3 protein collapse into an entry with the most common genes and DNA. The V and J calls and clone size come from TCRdb's table, not from the authors' own analysis. Here the sample has around 490,000 distinct CDR3 sequences; about 5.4% occur a single time. Roughly 3.5% of the sample comes from the top ten. This clonotype was counted many times. Its antigen is unknown. The record has no base qualities; no much larger clone is one base away. This TCR derives from a male donor with ankylosing spondylitis. The sequenced material came from blood, either unsorted or a sorted T cell fraction (not recorded which).

The CDR3 amino acid sequence is: CASSYRAGGTGELFF. Here is the DNA: TGTGCCAGCAGTTATAGGGCAGGGGGTACCGGGGAGCTGTTTTTT. The sequence is built from TRBV6-5 and TRBJ2-2; 7 of the junction bases match TRBD1. CDR1 is given as MNHEY and CDR2 as SVGAGI, both from the germline V gene. The CDR3 goes from the cysteine to the phenylalanine over 15 residues. Only CDR3 DNA is held: 45 bases, read in frame from base 1. V trim: 3 bases; J trim: 5 bases; unmatched bases: 6.